This record looks at one T cell receptor beta chain sequence and its context. Its antigen is unidentified. CDR3 length: 15 amino acids. V lost 2 bases to trimming and J lost 7 bases; unmatched junction nucleotides: 10. Germline CDR1 and CDR2: ENHRY and SYGVKD. Sequencing of the DNA from cultured CD4+ T cells was carried out with the Oncomine TCR Beta short-read assay. MiXCR, applied by TCRdb to the PCR reads, yields one record per CDR3 protein. The sample includes tens of thousands of distinct CDR3 sequences, approximately 59% of them seen just once. Regarding treatment: approximately nine-day PBMC culture with coronavirus spike peptide pools or control peptides (ViraFEST assay). The source of the sample is a study of vaccination and CD4 T cells after COVID-19.

The sequence was obtained from a human donor who received a COVID-19 vaccine. This sequence joins TRBV10-3 and TRBJ1-2, with TRBD1 identical over 7 bases. Sample: CD4+ T cells from blood, cultured in vitro, taken after SARS-CoV-2 vaccination. CDR3 protein: CAISEPRGGGGGYTF. The CDR3 DNA sequence: TGTGCCATCAGTGAGCCGAGGGGAGGGGGCGGTGGCTACACCTTC.